This TCR beta chain was obtained from a study of PD-1 blockade in classical Hodgkin lymphoma. The time point: cycle 4 day 1 (C4D1), after 6 weeks of nivolumab. Every patient had relapsed following autologous stem cell transplantation, and cohorts differed in brentuximab vedotin exposure. Each best response was a complete response, a partial response or progressive disease. Notes on this clone: Its antigen is unidentified. The same CDR3 arises from other DNA sequences in this sample as well.

Some clones are missing from TCRdb's copy, which holds only in-frame ones; the method was immunoSEQ multiplex PCR. The data hold around 60,000 clones, with about 85% observed a single time. The length of the CDR3 is 13 residues. Germline assignment: CDR1 SGHRS and CDR2 YFSETQ. The V end was cut by 4 bases, the J end by 4 bases, with 9 bases between. Whole-study findings and limits: Complete responders showed a baseline diversity that resembled the diversity of newly diagnosed patients. Significantly greater TCR diversity emerged by C4D1 in CD4+ cells but not CD8+ cells.

The receptor was isolated from a human donor with classical Hodgkin lymphoma. Sequences were derived from peripheral blood mononuclear cells (PBMCs), sampled before the fourth cycle of nivolumab. This chain uses TRBV5-1 with TRBJ2-1; D is unresolved. The DNA for the CDR3 is TGCGCCAGCAGCCTAGGACCATACAATGAGCAGTTCTTC. This gives the protein CASSLGPYNEQFF.